This T cell receptor (beta chain) originates from a study of radiation and T cells in renal cell carcinoma. In the study overall: Nephrectomy followed 15 Gy stereotactic body radiation by 4 weeks. Overall study findings and caveats: Pretreatment tumor biopsies were lacking, so baseline clonotypes are unknown. Top tumor clonotypes rose in blood 2 weeks post-radiation, then contracted.

With regard to this clone: Its antigen is unknown.

CDR1 and CDR2 from the germline V gene are SGHDT and YYEEEE. The CDR3 has 13 amino acids. Trimming removed 3 bases from V and 0 bases from J, with 7 bases in between. Sequencing used immunoSEQ multiplex PCR; TCRdb keeps in-frame clones, though not all of them. The sample lists about 91,000 clones; 70% to 85% were seen once. Time point given: baseline pretreatment blood. As for treatment: 15 Gy SBRT to primary tumor, nephrectomy 4 weeks later. The gene calls are TRBV5-6 and TRBJ2-7; D is unclear. Material: blood, obtained from a patient whose treatment included radiotherapy and nephrectomy. The receptor's source is a man between 60 and 70 years old with renal cell carcinoma. The CDR3 DNA is TGTGCCAGCAGCTCGGCCTTCTCCTACGAGCAGTACTTC. As protein: CASSSAFSYEQYF.